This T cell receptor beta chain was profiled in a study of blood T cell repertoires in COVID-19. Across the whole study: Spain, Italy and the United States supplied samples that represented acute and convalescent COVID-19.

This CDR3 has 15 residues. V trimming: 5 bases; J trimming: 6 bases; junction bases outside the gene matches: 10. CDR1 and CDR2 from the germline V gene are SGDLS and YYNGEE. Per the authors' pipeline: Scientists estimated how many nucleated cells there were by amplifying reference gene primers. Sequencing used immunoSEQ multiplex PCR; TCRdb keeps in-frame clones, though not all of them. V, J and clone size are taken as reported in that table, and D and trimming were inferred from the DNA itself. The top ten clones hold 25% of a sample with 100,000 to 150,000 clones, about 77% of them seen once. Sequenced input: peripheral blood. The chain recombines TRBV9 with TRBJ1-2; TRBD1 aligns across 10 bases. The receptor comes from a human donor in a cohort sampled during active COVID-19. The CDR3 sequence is CASRKGGQGDHGYTF. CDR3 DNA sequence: TGTGCCAGCAGGAAGGGTGGACAGGGGGACCATGGCTACACCTTC.